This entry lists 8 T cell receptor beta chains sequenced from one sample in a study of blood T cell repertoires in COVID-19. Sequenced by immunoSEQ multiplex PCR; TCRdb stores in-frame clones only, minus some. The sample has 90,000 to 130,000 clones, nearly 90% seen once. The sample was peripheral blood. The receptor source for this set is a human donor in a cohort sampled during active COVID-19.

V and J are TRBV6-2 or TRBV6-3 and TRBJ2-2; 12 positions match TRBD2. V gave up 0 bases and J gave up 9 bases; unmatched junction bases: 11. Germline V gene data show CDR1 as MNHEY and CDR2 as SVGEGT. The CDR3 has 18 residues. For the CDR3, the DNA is TGTGCCAGCAGTTACTCCTTGCGGACTAGCGGGAAGTCTAGGGAGCTGTTTTTT. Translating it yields CASSYSLRTSGKSRELFF.

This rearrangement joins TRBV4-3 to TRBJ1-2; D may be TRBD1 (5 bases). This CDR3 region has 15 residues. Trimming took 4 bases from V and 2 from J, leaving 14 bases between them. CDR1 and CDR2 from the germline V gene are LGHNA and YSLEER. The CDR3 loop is CASSRALRANYGYTF. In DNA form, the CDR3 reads TGCGCCAGCAGCCGCGCCCTCAGGGCGAACTATGGCTACACCTTC.

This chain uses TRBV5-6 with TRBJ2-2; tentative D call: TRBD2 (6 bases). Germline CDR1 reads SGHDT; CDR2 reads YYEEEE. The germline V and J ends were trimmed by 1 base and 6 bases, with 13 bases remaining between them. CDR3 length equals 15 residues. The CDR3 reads CASSLLTSYAGELFF. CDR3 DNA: TGTGCCAGCAGCTTGTTGACTAGTTATGCCGGGGAGCTGTTTTTT.

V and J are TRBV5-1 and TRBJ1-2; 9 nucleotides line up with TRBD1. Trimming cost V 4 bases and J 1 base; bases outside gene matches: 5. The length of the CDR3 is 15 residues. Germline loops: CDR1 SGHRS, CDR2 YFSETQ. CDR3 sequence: CASSRGQGVNYGYTF. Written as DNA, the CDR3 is TGCGCCAGCAGCAGGGGACAGGGAGTTAACTATGGCTACACCTTC.

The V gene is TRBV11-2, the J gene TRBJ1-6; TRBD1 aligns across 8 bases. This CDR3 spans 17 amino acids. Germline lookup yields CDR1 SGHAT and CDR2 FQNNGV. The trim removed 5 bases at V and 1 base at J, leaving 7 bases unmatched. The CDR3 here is CASSRRTGSSYNSPLHF. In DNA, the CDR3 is TGTGCCAGCAGCCGAAGGACAGGGAGTTCCTATAATTCACCCCTCCACTTT.

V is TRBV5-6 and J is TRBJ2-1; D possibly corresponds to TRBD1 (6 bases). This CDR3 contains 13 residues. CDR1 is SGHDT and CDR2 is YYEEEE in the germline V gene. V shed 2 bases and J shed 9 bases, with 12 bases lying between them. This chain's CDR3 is CASSFQGTGEQFF. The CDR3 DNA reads TGTGCCAGCAGCTTTCAGGGGACCGGTGAGCAGTTCTTC.

CDR3 region: CASSLSAGYNEQFF. The CDR3 nucleotides are TGTGCCAGCAGCTTATCGGCAGGCTACAATGAGCAGTTCTTC. The chain links TRBV7-9 to TRBJ2-1; no clear D. With 2 bases removed from V and 3 bases from J, the gap between germline ends came to 8 bases. Germline V CDR1 and CDR2: SEHNR, FQNEAQ (reference sequence). The CDR3 has 14 amino acids. The full variable domain, rest sourced from reference TRBV7-9 and TRBJ2-1, is DTGVSQNPRHKITKRGQNVTFRCDPISEHNRLYWYRQTLGQGPEFLTYFQNEAQLEKSRLLSDRFSAERPKGSFSTLEIQRTEQGDSAMYLCASSLSAGYNEQFFGPGTRLTVL.

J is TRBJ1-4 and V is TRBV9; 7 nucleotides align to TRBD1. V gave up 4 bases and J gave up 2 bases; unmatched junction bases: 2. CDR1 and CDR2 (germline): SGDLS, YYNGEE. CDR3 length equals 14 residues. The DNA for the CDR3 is TGTGCCAGCAGCCAGACAGGGACTAATGAAAAACTGTTTTTT. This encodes CASSQTGTNEKLFF. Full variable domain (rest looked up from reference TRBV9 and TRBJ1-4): DSGVTQTPKHLITATGQRVTLRCSPRSGDLSVYWYQQSLDQGLQFLIQYYNGEERAKGNILERFSAQQFPDLHSELNLSSLELGDSALYFCASSQTGTNEKLFFGSGTQLSVL.